This passage covers 28 T cell receptor beta chains from one sample sequenced in a study of blood T cell repertoires in COVID-19. Clones were sequenced by immunoSEQ multiplex PCR, and TCRdb holds only the in-frame ones, with some missing. The sample yields around 270,000 clones, 80% to 85% seen once. Material for sequencing was peripheral blood. Receptors originate from a person aged 65-85 years with COVID-19, enrolled during active disease.

The chain links TRBV7-2 to TRBJ2-5; TRBD2 might be the D (6 bases). Between the trimmed V and J ends, which lost 1 base and 2 bases, there was a span of 8 bases. The CDR3 is made up of 14 amino acids. CDR1 and CDR2 (germline): SGHTA, FQGNSA. The CDR3 nucleotides read TGTGCCAGCAGCTTAGGGGCGGGGCAAGAGACCCAGTACTTC. As protein: CASSLGAGQETQYF.

This chain connects TRBV28 to TRBJ2-2; 9 bases line up with TRBD1. The CDR3 runs to 15 residues. V lost 3 bases, J lost 6 bases, and 5 bases stayed unmatched. Germline V gene lookup returns CDR1 MDHEN and CDR2 SYDVKM. As DNA, the CDR3 is TGTGCCAGCAGTTTCCGGGACAGGGTGGCCGGGGAGCTGTTTTTT. Its translation: CASSFRDRVAGELFF.

The V and J genes are TRBV5-1 and TRBJ2-1; D is unclear. CDR3 length: 12 amino acids. The germline V gene encodes CDR1 SGHRS and CDR2 YFSETQ. The V and J ends lost 1 base and 3 bases respectively, with 2 bases between them. The CDR3 region is CASSLYYNEQFF. CDR3 coding DNA: TGCGCCAGCAGCTTGTACTACAATGAGCAGTTCTTC.

The chain employs TRBV9 and TRBJ2-1, with TRBD2 matching 7 bases. The J segment lost 4 bases and the V segment lost 4 bases, leaving 5 bases of the junction unmatched. The V gene's germline CDR1 is SGDLS and CDR2 YYNGEE. The CDR3 runs 14 residues. CDR3 amino acids: CASSITSEYNEQFF. The CDR3 DNA reads as TGTGCCAGCAGCATAACTAGCGAATACAATGAGCAGTTCTTC.

The chain uses TRBV7-9 and TRBJ1-4, with D possibly TRBD1 on 6 matching bases. The length of the CDR3 is 14 residues. Trimming took 4 bases from V and 8 from J, leaving 14 bases between them. The germline gives CDR1 SEHNR, CDR2 FQNEAQ (reference sequence). The CDR3 sequence is CASSSSGAGEKLFF. CDR3 coding DNA: TGTGCCAGCAGCTCGTCAGGGGCGGGCGAAAAACTGTTTTTT.

The chain is built from TRBV5-6 and TRBJ2-7, with 8 nucleotides matching TRBD1. CDR1 is SGHDT and CDR2 is YYEEEE in the germline V gene. This CDR3 region has 16 residues. The junction had 11 bases not matched to a gene; V was cut back by 4 bases and J by 2 bases. The CDR3 coding sequence is TGTGCCAGCAGCAGTGGGACAGGACACCTAACCTACGAGCAGTACTTC. It yields the protein CASSSGTGHLTYEQYF.

This clone was recorded a few times. This chain uses TRBV27 with TRBJ2-3; D is perhaps TRBD1 (6 bases). The germline gives CDR1 MNHEY, CDR2 SMNVEV (reference sequence). The CDR3 has 14 residues. The V end lost 2 bases, the J end lost 5 bases, and 11 bases lay between the germline ends. CDR3 loop: CASSLGRGGDTQYF. DNA of the CDR3: TGTGCCAGCAGTTTAGGCAGGGGTGGAGATACGCAGTATTTT.

The chain couples TRBV5-1 to TRBJ2-3, with 8 nucleotides matching TRBD2. After removal of 0 bases from V and 2 bases from J, the junction contained 5 bases not matched to a gene. CDR1 is SGHRS and CDR2 is YFSETQ in the germline V gene. CDR3 length equals 16 residues. The DNA for the CDR3 is TGCGCCAGCAGCTTGGCGATTAGCGGGGACACAGATACGCAGTATTTT. Encoded protein: CASSLAISGDTDTQYF. The whole variable domain, remainder taken from reference TRBV5-1 and TRBJ2-3, is KAGVTQTPRYLIKTRGQQVTLSCSPISGHRSVSWYQQTPGQGLQFLFEYFSETQRNKGNFPGRFSGRQFSNSRSEMNVSTLELGDSALYLCASSLAISGDTDTQYFGPGTRLTVL.

The chain has TRBV9 and TRBJ2-3; D might be TRBD2 (5 bases). CDR1 is SGDLS, CDR2 YYNGEE, per germline. CDR3 length: 13 residues. Trimming removed 4 bases from V and 2 bases from J, with 8 bases in between. CDR3 sequence reads: CASSFRDTDTQYF. In DNA form, the CDR3 reads TGTGCCAGCAGCTTCCGGGACACAGATACGCAGTATTTT.

This clone was seen only once. V is TRBV6-5 and J is TRBJ2-7; possibly TRBD2 for D (6 bases). V lost 6 bases, J lost 6 bases, and 15 bases lay in between. Per the germline V gene, CDR1 is MNHEY and CDR2 is SVGAGI. The CDR3 runs to 13 residues. CDR3 amino acids: CASRSGSLGEQYF. CDR3 nucleotides: TGTGCCAGCAGATCCGGGAGCTTGGGCGAGCAGTACTTC.

V usage is TRBV6-6 and J usage is TRBJ2-1, with 9 nucleotides matching TRBD2. Germline loops: CDR1 MNHNY, CDR2 SVGAGI (reference sequence). V lost 6 bases to trimming and J lost 7 bases; unmatched junction nucleotides: 4. This CDR3 comprises 13 residues. The CDR3 DNA reads TGTGCCAGCAGGGACCTAGCGGGAAATGAGCAGTTCTTC. Translation: CASRDLAGNEQFF.

The CDR3 DNA sequence: TGTGCCAGCAGTCCGCAAATGGGACTAGCTAGTTACGAGCAGTACTTC. Translating gives CASSPQMGLASYEQYF. The chain joins TRBV27 to TRBJ2-7; TRBD2 aligns across 9 bases. The CDR3 extends over 16 amino acids. Germline loops: CDR1 MNHEY, CDR2 SMNVEV (reference sequence). Germline trimming cut 5 bases from V and 4 bases from J; bases unmatched to any gene: 12.

This sequence joins TRBV5-5 and TRBJ2-3; D remains unclear. This CDR3 spans 13 amino acids. Trimming stripped 6 bases from V and 3 bases from J, with 11 bases between. Germline V gene lookup returns CDR1 SGHKS and CDR2 YYEKEE (reference sequence). The CDR3 sequence: CASTQSITDTQYF. In DNA form, the CDR3 reads TGTGCCAGCACCCAATCTATAACAGATACGCAGTATTTT.

V and J are TRBV30 and TRBJ2-1; 12 bases agree with TRBD2. Trimming cost V 5 bases and J 7 bases; bases outside gene matches: 9. This CDR3 has 15 amino acids. Germline values: CDR1 GTSNPN, CDR2 SVGIG (reference sequence). In DNA form, the CDR3 reads TGTGCCTGGGCCCTAGCGGGAGGGCGTGGGAATGAGCAGTTCTTC. It encodes CAWALAGGRGNEQFF.

The chain couples TRBV7-6 to TRBJ2-3; TRBD2 matches at 9 bases. The CDR3 extends over 16 amino acids. With 1 base clipped from V and 1 base from J, the junction kept 3 bases outside the gene matches. Per germline, CDR1 SGHVS and CDR2 FNYEAQ. Written as DNA, the CDR3 is TGTGCCAGCAGCTTAGGGGCGGGGGGGCGCACAGATACGCAGTATTTT. Translating gives CASSLGAGGRTDTQYF.

The V and J genes are TRBV28 and TRBJ1-5; the D is unclear. V lost 7 bases, J lost 7 bases, and 17 bases lay in between. Germline V gives CDR1 MDHEN, CDR2 SYDVKM. This CDR3 has 14 amino acids. The DNA for the CDR3 is TGTGCCAGCACCTCTCGATGGAGGGTACAGCCCCAGCATTTT. This encodes CASTSRWRVQPQHF.

The chain combines TRBV28 with TRBJ1-3; the D gene is possibly TRBD1 (6 bases). The germline V and J ends were trimmed by 5 bases and 2 bases, with 16 bases remaining between them. The CDR3 consists of 16 residues. CDR1 and CDR2 (germline): MDHEN, SYDVKM. This CDR3 is CASSARQARTGNTIYF. CDR3 coding DNA: TGTGCCAGCAGTGCCCGACAGGCGCGCACTGGAAACACCATATATTTT.

The rearrangement uses TRBV6-2 or TRBV6-3 and TRBJ1-3; D is unclear. V was pared by 5 bases and J by 0 bases, with 8 bases between. CDR3 size: 14 residues. The V gene's germline CDR1 is MNHEY and CDR2 SVGEGT. CDR3: CASSRRDSGNTIYF. In DNA, the CDR3 is TGTGCCAGCAGTCGGAGGGACTCTGGAAACACCATATATTTT.

The rearrangement uses TRBV6-5 and TRBJ1-1; 7 bases are shared with TRBD1. V lost 2 bases to trimming and J lost 1 base; unmatched junction nucleotides: 1. The CDR3 covers 14 residues. CDR1 is MNHEY and CDR2 is SVGAGI in the germline V gene. The CDR3 nucleotides are TGTGCCAGCAGTTACGGGACAGCGAACACTGAAGCTTTCTTT. The encoded protein is CASSYGTANTEAFF.

This sequence joins TRBV7-2 and TRBJ2-5, with TRBD2 matching 12 bases. This CDR3 has 17 residues. V lost 4 bases to trimming and J lost 8 bases; unmatched junction nucleotides: 14. Per the germline V gene, CDR1 is SGHTA and CDR2 is FQGNSA. CDR3 in amino acids: CASSSPGLAGLSVTQYF. The CDR3 nucleotides read TGTGCCAGCAGCTCGCCGGGACTAGCGGGTCTGTCGGTTACCCAGTACTTC.

The chain employs TRBV5-4 and TRBJ2-2, with 9 bases lining up with TRBD2. There are 17 residues in the CDR3. Germline CDR1 reads SGHNT; CDR2 reads YYREEE (reference sequence). Trimming at V came to 4 bases and at J to 7 bases, leaving 14 bases not matched to a gene. In nucleotides, the CDR3 is TGTGCCAGCAGCCAAAAGCGGGGGGACCCATTGGGCGGGGAGCTGTTTTTT. This sequence encodes CASSQKRGDPLGGELFF.

This clone was found a few times. The rearrangement joins TRBV28 to TRBJ1-3, with TRBD1 matching 8 bases. Trimming removed 7 bases from V and 2 bases from J; junction bases left unmatched: 10. The CDR3 is 16 amino acids. Germline V gives CDR1 MDHEN, CDR2 SYDVKM. This chain's CDR3 is CASTSAGGTTGNTIYF. Written as DNA, the CDR3 is TGTGCCAGCACCTCCGCAGGGGGCACGACTGGAAACACCATATATTTT.

CDR3 in amino acids: CASTTGANNSPLHF. In DNA form, the CDR3 reads TGTGCCAGCACTACAGGAGCAAATAATTCACCCCTCCACTTT. The chain carries TRBV2 and TRBJ1-6; D may be TRBD1 (5 bases). CDR1 and CDR2 (germline): SNHLY, FYNNEI. CDR3 size: 14 residues. Trimming cost V 7 bases and J 5 bases, with 12 bases left between them.

The chain couples TRBV29-1 to TRBJ2-5; 7 nucleotides agree with TRBD1. V shed 5 bases, J shed 0 bases, and the junction held 12 bases outside the gene matches. The CDR3 length is 16 residues. Germline lookup yields CDR1 SQVTM and CDR2 ANQGSEA. CDR3 sequence reads: CSVRSRDSQYQETQYF. CDR3 DNA sequence: TGCAGCGTTCGTTCCCGGGACAGCCAGTACCAAGAGACCCAGTACTTC.

The chain is built from TRBV28 and TRBJ1-1; D remains unclear. This CDR3 has 13 residues. V lost 6 bases and J lost 1, with 9 bases in between. The germline gives CDR1 MDHEN, CDR2 SYDVKM. The CDR3: CASRAPSNTEAFF. The CDR3 nucleotides are TGTGCCAGCAGGGCCCCGTCGAACACTGAAGCTTTCTTT. Complete variable domain (other parts from reference TRBV28 and TRBJ1-1): DVKVTQSSRYLVKRTGEKVFLECVQDMDHENMFWYRQDPGLGLRLIYFSYDVKMKEKGDIPEGYSVSREKKERFSLILESASTNQTSMYLCASRAPSNTEAFFGQGTRLTVV.

The rearrangement joins TRBV30 to TRBJ2-2; D not certain. The germline V gene has CDR1 GTSNPN and CDR2 SVGIG (reference sequence). The CDR3 runs to 14 residues. Trimming left V 0 bases short and J 4 bases short, with 9 bases between. The CDR3 is CAWSVGRSTGELFF. DNA of the CDR3: TGTGCCTGGAGTGTAGGTAGGAGCACCGGGGAGCTGTTTTTT.

This clone has just one count. The V and J genes are TRBV29-1 and TRBJ1-5; 7 nucleotides agree with TRBD1. The V and J ends lost 7 bases and 3 bases, in that order; junction bases with no gene match: 6. Germline CDR1 and CDR2: SQVTM and ANQGSEA. This CDR3 is 13 amino acids long. The CDR3 bases are TGCAGCGCCAGAGAGGGGGCCAATCAGCCCCAGCATTTT. Translating gives CSAREGANQPQHF.

The table lists this clone with a few counts. The V and J genes are TRBV5-4 and TRBJ2-7; TRBD1 matches 7 bases. The CDR3 is 16 residues long. Germline CDR1 reads SGHNT; CDR2 reads YYREEE (reference sequence). V shed 0 bases and J 3 bases; nucleotides not matched to a gene: 9. Here the CDR3 reads CASSLGSVQGDYEQYF. The CDR3 DNA follows: TGTGCCAGCAGCTTGGGCTCAGTCCAGGGGGACTACGAGCAGTACTTC.